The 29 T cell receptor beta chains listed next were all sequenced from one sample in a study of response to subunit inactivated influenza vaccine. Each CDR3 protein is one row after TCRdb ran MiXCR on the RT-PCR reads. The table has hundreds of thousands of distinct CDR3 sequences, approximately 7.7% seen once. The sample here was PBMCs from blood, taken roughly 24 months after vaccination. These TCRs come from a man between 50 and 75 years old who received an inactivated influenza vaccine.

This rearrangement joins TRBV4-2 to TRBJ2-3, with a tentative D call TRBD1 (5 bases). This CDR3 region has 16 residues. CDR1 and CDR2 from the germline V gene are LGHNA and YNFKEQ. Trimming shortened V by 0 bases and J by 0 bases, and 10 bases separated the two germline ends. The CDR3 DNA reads TGTGCCAGCAGCCAAGACTGGGGCAGAAGCACAGATACGCAGTATTTT. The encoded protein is CASSQDWGRSTDTQYF.

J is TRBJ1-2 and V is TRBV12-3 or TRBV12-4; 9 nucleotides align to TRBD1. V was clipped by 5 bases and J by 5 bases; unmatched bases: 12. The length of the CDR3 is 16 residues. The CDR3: CASSPARGQGSYGYTF. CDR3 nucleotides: TGTGCCAGCAGTCCTGCCCGGGGACAGGGATCGTATGGCTACACCTTC.

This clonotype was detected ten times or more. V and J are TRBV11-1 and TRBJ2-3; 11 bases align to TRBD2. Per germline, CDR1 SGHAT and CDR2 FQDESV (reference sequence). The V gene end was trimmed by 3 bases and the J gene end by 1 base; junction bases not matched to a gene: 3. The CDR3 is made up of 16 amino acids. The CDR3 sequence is CASSLEGLAGTDTQYF. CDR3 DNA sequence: TGTGCCAGCAGCTTGGAGGGACTAGCGGGCACAGATACGCAGTATTTT.

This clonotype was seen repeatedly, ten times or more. In nucleotides, the CDR3 is TGCGCCAGCAGCCAAGAGGGCGAGTTCACAGATACGCAGTATTTT. Protein product: CASSQEGEFTDTQYF. V and J are TRBV5-1 and TRBJ2-3, with D possibly matching TRBD2 (5 bases). The ends were cut back, 4 bases at V and 2 bases at J, with 14 bases in the middle. Per germline, CDR1 SGHRS and CDR2 YFSETQ. This CDR3 contains 15 residues.

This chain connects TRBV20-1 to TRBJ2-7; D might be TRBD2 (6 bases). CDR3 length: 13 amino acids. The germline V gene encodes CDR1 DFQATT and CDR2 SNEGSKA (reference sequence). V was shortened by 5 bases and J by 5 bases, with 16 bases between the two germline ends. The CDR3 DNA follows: TGCAGTGCTCCCCTGGAGGGGTCCCACGAGCAGTACTTC. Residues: CSAPLEGSHEQYF.

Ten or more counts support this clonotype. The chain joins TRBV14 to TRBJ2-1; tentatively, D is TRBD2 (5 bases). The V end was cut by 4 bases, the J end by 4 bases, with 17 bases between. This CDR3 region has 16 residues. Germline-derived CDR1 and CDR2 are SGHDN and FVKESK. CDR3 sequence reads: CASSPPASLPYNEQFF. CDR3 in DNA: TGTGCCAGCAGCCCACCCGCTAGCCTACCTTACAATGAGCAGTTCTTC.

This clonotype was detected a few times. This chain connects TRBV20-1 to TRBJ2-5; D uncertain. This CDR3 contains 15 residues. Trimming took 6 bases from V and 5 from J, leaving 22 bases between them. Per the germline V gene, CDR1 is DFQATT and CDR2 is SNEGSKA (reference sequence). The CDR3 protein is CSATGGFGVGETQYF. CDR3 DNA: TGCAGTGCCACCGGTGGCTTTGGGGTTGGGGAGACCCAGTACTTC.

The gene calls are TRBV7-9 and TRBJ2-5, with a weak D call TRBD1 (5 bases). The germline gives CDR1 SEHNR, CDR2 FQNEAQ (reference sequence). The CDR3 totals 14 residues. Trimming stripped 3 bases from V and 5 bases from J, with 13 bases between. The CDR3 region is CASSFSGAGETQYF. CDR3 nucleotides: TGTGCCAGCAGCTTTTCTGGGGCTGGGGAGACCCAGTACTTC.

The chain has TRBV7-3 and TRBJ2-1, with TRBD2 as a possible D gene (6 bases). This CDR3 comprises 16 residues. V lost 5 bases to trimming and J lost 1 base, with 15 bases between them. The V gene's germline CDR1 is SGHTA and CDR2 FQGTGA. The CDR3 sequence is CASSPFGSTSYNEQFF. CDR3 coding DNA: TGTGCCAGCAGCCCCTTCGGGAGCACGTCCTACAATGAGCAGTTCTTC.

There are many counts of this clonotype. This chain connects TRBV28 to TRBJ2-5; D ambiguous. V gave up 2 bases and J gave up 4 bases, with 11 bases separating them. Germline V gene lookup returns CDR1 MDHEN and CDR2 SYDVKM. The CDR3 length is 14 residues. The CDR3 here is CASSLNGRLETQYF. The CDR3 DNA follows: TGTGCCAGCAGTTTAAATGGGCGATTAGAGACCCAGTACTTC. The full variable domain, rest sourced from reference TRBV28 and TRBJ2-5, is DVKVTQSSRYLVKRTGEKVFLECVQDMDHENMFWYRQDPGLGLRLIYFSYDVKMKEKGDIPEGYSVSREKKERFSLILESASTNQTSMYLCASSLNGRLETQYFGPGTRLLVL.

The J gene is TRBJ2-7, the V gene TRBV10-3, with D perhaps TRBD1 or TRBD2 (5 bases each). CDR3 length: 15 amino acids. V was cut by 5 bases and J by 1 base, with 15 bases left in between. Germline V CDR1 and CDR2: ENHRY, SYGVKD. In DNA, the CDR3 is TGTGCCATCAGTAAAGCCGGGGCGGCATCCTACGAGCAGTACTTC. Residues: CAISKAGAASYEQYF.

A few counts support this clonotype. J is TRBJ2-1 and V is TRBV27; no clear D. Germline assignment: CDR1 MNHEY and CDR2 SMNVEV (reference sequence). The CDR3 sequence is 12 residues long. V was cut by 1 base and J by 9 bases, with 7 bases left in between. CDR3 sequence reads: CASSLYVGEQFF. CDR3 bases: TGTGCCAGCAGTTTATATGTCGGTGAGCAGTTCTTC.

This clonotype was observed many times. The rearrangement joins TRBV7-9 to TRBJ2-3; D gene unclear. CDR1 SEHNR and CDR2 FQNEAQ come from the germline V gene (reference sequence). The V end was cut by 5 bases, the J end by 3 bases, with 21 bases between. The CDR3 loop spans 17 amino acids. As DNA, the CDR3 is TGTGCCAGCAGCCTCCCGGGCTTAGAAGAAGGGACAGATACGCAGTATTTT. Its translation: CASSLPGLEEGTDTQYF.

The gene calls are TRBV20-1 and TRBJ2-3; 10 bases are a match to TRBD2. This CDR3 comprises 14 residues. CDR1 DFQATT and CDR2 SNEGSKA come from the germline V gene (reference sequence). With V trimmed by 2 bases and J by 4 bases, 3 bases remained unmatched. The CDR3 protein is CSARKRGGADTQYF. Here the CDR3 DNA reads TGCAGTGCTAGAAAGCGGGGGGGAGCAGATACGCAGTATTTT.

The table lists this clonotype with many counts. CDR3 sequence: CASSRGTSGGATDTQYF. In nucleotides, the CDR3 is TGCGCCAGCAGCCGCGGGACTAGCGGGGGGGCCACAGATACGCAGTATTTT. The chain is built from TRBV4-3 and TRBJ2-3; TRBD2 aligns across 16 bases. This CDR3 has 17 amino acids. V trimming: 4 bases; J trimming: 2 bases; junction bases outside the gene matches: 3. Germline values: CDR1 LGHNA, CDR2 YSLEER.

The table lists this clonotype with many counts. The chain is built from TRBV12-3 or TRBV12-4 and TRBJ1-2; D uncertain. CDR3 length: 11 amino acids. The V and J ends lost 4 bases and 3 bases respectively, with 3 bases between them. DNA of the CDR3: TGTGCCAGCAGTTCGGACTATGGCTACACCTTC. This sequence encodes CASSSDYGYTF.

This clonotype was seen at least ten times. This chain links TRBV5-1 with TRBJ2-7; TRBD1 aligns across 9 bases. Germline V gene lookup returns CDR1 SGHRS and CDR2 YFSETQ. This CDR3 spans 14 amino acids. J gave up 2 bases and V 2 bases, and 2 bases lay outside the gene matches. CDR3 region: CASSFGTGPYEQYF. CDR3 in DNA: TGCGCCAGCAGCTTCGGGACAGGGCCCTACGAGCAGTACTTC.

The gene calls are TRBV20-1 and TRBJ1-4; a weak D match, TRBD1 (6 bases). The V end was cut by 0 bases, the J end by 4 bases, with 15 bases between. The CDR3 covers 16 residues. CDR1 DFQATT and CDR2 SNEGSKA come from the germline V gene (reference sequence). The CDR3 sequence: CSARDRTDPFNEKLFF. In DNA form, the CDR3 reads TGCAGTGCTAGAGATCGGACAGACCCTTTTAATGAAAAACTGTTTTTT.

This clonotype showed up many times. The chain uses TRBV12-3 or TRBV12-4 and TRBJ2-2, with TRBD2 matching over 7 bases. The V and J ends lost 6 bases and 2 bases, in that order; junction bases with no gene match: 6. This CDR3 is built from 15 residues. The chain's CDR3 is CASSRSGTNTGELFF. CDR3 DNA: TGTGCCAGCAGCCGGAGCGGGACTAACACCGGGGAGCTGTTTTTT.

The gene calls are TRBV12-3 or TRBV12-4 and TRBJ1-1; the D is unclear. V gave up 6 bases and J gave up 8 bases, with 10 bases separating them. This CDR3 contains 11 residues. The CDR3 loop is CASRIRAEAFF. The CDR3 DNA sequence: TGTGCCAGCAGGATCCGGGCCGAAGCTTTCTTT.

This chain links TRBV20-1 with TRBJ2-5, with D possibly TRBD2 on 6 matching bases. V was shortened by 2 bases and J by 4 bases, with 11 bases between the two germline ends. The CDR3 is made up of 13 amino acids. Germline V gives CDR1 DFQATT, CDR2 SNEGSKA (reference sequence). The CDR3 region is CSARFGLLETQYF. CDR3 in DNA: TGCAGTGCTAGATTTGGACTATTAGAGACCCAGTACTTC.

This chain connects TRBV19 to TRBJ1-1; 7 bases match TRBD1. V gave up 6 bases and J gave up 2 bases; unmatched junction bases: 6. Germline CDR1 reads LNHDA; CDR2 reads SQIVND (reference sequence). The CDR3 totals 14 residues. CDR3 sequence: CASSDRVINTEAFF. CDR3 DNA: TGTGCCAGTAGCGACAGGGTAATCAACACTGAAGCTTTCTTT.

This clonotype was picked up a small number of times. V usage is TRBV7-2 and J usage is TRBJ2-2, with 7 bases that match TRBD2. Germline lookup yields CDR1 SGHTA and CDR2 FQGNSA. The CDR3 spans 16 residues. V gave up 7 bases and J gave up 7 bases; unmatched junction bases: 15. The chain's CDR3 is CASIWGRRGGSGELFF. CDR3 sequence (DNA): TGTGCCAGCATCTGGGGTCGGCGGGGAGGGAGCGGGGAGCTGTTTTTT.

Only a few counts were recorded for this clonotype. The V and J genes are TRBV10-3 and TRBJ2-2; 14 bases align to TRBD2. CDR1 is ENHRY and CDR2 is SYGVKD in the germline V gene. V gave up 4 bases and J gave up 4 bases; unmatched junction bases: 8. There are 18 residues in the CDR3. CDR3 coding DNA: TGTGCCATCAGTGGGGGACTAGCGGGGGCCACGATCACCGGGGAGCTGTTTTTT. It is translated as CAISGGLAGATITGELFF.

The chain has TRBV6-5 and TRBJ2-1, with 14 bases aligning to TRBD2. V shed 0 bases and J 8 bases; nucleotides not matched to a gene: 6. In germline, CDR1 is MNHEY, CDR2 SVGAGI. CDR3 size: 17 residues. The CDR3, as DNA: TGTGCCAGCAGTTACTCCACCGGGACTAGCGGGAGCTATGAGCAGTTCTTC. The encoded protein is CASSYSTGTSGSYEQFF.

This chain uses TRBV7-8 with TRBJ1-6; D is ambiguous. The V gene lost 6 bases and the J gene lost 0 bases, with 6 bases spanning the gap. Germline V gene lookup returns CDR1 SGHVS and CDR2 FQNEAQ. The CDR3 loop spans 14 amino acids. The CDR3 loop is CASRISSYNSPLHF. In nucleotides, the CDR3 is TGTGCCAGCAGGATAAGCTCCTATAATTCACCCCTCCACTTT.

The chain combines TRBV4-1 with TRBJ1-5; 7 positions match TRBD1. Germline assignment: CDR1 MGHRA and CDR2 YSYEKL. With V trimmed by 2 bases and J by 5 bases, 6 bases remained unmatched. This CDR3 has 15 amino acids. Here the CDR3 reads CASSQSQGRHQPQHF. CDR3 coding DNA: TGCGCCAGCAGCCAATCACAGGGGAGGCATCAGCCCCAGCATTTT.

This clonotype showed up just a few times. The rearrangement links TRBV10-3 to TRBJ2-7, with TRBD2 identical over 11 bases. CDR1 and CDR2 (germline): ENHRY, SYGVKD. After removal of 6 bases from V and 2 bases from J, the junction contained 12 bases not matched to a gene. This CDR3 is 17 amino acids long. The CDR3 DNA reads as TGTGCCATCAGGGGTGGGACTAGCGGCACACCAGCCTACGAGCAGTACTTC. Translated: CAIRGGTSGTPAYEQYF.

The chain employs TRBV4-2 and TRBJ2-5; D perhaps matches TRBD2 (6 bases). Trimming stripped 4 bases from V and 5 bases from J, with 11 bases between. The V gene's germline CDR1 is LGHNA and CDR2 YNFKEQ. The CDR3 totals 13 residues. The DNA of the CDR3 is TGTGCCAGCAGCCCGGGGGATAGGGAGACCCAGTACTTC. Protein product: CASSPGDRETQYF.